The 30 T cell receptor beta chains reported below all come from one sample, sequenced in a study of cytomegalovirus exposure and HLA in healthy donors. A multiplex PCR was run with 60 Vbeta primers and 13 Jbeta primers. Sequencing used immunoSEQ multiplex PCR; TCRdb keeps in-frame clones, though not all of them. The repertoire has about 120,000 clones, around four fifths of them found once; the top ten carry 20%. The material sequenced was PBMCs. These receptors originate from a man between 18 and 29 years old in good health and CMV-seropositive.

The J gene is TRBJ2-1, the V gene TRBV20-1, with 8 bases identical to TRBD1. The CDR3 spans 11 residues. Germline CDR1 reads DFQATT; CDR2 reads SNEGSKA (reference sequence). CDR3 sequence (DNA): TGCGGTTGGGGACAGGACAATGAGCAGTTCTTC. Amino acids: CGWGQDNEQFF.

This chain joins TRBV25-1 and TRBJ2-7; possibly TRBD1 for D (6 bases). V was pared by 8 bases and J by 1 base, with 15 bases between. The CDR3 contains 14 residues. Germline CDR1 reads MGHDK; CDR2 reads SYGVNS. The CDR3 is CASRTEEYSYEQYF. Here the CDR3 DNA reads TGTGCCAGCCGGACAGAGGAATATTCCTACGAGCAGTACTTC.

In DNA, the CDR3 is TGTGCCAGCAGTATGAAGGGGCCCTTGAACACTGAAGCTTTCTTT. Its protein product is CASSMKGPLNTEAFF. The rearrangement joins TRBV27 to TRBJ1-1, with D maybe TRBD1 (5 bases). V lost 5 bases and J 0 bases, leaving 13 bases between the germline ends. The CDR3 runs to 15 residues. CDR1 is MNHEY and CDR2 is SMNVEV in the germline V gene (reference sequence).

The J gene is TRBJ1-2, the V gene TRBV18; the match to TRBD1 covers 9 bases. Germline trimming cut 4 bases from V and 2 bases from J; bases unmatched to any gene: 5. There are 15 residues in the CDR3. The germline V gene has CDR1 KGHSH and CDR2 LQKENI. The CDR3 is CASSLGTGSNYGYTF. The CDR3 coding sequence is TGTGCCAGCTCACTCGGGACAGGGTCCAACTATGGCTACACCTTC.

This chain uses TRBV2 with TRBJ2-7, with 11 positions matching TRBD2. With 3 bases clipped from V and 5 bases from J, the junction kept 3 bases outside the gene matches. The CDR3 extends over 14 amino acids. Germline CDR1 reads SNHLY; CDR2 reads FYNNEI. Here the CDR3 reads CASSELAGGNEQYF. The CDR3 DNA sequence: TGTGCCAGCAGTGAGCTAGCGGGGGGCAACGAGCAGTACTTC.

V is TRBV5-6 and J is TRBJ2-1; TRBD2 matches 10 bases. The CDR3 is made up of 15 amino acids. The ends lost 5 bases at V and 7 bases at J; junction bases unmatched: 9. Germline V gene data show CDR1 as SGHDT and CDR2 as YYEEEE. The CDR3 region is CASRPASGGMNEQFF. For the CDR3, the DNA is TGTGCCAGCAGGCCGGCTAGCGGGGGTATGAATGAGCAGTTCTTC. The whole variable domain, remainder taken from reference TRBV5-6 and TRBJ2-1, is DAGVTQSPTHLIKTRGQQVTLRCSPKSGHDTVSWYQQALGQGPQFIFQYYEEEERQRGNFPDRFSGHQFPNYSSELNVNALLLGDSALYLCASRPASGGMNEQFFGPGTRLTVL.

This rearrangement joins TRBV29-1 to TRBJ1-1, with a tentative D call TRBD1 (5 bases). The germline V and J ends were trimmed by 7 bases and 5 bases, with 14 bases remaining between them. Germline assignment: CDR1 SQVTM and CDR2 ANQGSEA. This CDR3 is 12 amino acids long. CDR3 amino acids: CSAGGMETEAFF. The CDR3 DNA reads TGCAGCGCCGGGGGAATGGAGACTGAAGCTTTCTTT. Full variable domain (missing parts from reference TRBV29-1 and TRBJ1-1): SAVISQKPSRDICQRGTSLTIQCQVDSQVTMMFWYRQQPGQSLTLIATANQGSEATYESGFVIDKFPISRPNLTFSTLTVSNMSPEDSSIYLCSAGGMETEAFFGQGTRLTVV.

The CDR3 here is CASSEATGQTNQPQHF. The CDR3 DNA reads as TGTGCCAGCAGTGAAGCAACGGGACAGACTAATCAGCCCCAGCATTTT. The J gene is TRBJ1-5, the V gene TRBV6-1; 7 bases align to TRBD1. Trimming took 0 bases from V and 4 from J; bases not matched to a gene: 6. The CDR3 extends over 16 amino acids. The germline V gene encodes CDR1 MNHNS and CDR2 SASEGT.

The DNA for the CDR3 is TGTGCCTGGAGTGCGGCGGGGGGTGCCACAGATACGCAGTATTTT. This codes for CAWSAAGGATDTQYF. This chain connects TRBV30 to TRBJ2-3; TRBD2 matches 8 bases. The CDR3 runs 15 residues. Looked up from germline, CDR1 is GTSNPN and CDR2 is SVGIG (reference sequence). Germline trimming cut 1 base from V and 2 bases from J; bases unmatched to any gene: 5.

The CDR3 sequence is CSAKPPYGYTF. The CDR3 coding sequence is TGCAGTGCTAAGCCCCCCTATGGCTACACCTTC. The chain couples TRBV20-1 to TRBJ1-2; no reliable D call. The CDR3 is made up of 11 amino acids. The germline V and J ends were trimmed by 4 bases and 4 bases, with 7 bases remaining between them. The germline V gene has CDR1 DFQATT and CDR2 SNEGSKA (reference sequence).

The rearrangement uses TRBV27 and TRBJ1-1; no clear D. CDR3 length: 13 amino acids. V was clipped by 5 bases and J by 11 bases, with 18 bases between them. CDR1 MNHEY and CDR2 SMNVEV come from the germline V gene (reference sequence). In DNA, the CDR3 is TGTGCCAGCAGTCCGCACAGCCCTGGGTTTGCTTTCTTT. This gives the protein CASSPHSPGFAFF.

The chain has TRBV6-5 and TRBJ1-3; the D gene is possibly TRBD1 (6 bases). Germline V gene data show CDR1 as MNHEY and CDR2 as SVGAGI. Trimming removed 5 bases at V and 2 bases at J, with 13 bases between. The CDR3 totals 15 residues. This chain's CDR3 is CASSHLQGPGNTIYF. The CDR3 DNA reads TGTGCCAGCAGTCACCTCCAGGGGCCTGGAAACACCATATATTTT.

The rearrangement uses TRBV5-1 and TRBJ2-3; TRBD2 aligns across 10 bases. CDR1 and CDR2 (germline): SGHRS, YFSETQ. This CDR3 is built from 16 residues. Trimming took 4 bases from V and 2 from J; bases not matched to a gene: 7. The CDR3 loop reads CASSPIAGGLTDTQYF. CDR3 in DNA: TGCGCCAGCAGCCCCATAGCGGGGGGACTCACAGATACGCAGTATTTT.

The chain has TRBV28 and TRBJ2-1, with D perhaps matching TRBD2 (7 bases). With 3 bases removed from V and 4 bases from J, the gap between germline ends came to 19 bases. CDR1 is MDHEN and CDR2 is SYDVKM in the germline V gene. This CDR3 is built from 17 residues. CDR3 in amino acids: CASSFEWRGGQYNEQFF. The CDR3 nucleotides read TGTGCCAGCAGTTTCGAGTGGAGGGGGGGGCAATACAATGAGCAGTTCTTC.

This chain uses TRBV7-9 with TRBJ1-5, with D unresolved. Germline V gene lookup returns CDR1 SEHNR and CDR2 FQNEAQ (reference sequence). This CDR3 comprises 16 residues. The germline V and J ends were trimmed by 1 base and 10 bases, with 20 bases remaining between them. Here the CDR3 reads CASSLEAGPVVFPQHF. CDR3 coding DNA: TGTGCCAGCAGCTTAGAAGCAGGCCCAGTAGTGTTTCCCCAGCATTTT.

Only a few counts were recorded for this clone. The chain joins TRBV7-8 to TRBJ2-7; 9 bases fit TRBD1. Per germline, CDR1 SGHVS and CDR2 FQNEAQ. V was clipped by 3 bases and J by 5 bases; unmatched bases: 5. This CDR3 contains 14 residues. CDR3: CASSFGTGSDEQYF. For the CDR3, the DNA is TGTGCCAGCAGCTTCGGGACAGGGAGCGACGAGCAGTACTTC.

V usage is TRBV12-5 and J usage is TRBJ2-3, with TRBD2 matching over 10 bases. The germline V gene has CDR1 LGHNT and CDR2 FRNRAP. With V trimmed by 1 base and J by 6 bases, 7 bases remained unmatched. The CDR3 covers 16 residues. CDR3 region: CASGLASGGAPDTQYF. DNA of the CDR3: TGTGCTAGTGGTTTGGCGAGCGGGGGGGCCCCCGATACGCAGTATTTT.

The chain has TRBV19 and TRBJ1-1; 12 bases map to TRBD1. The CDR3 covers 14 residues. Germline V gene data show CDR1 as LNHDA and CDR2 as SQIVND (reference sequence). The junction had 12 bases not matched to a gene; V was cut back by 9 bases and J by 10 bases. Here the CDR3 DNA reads TGTGCCAGCACCTTAAGGGGACAGGGGGCGGGAGCTTTCTTT. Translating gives CASTLRGQGAGAFF. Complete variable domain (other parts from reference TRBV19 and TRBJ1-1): DGGITQSPKYLFRKEGQNVTLSCEQNLNHDAMYWYRQDPGQGLRLIYYSQIVNDFQKGDIAEGYSVSREKKESFPLTVTSAQKNPTAFYLCASTLRGQGAGAFFGQGTRLTVV.

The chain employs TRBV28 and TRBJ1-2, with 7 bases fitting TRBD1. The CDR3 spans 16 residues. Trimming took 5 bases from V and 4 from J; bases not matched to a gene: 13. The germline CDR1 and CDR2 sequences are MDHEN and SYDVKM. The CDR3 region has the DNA TGTGCCAGCAGTCTCTCGAGCCGGGACAGAGCCTATGGCTACACCTTC. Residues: CASSLSSRDRAYGYTF.

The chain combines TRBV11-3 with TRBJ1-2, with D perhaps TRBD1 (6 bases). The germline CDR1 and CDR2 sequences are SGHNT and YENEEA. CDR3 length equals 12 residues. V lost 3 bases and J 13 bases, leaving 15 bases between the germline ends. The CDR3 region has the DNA TGTGCCAGCAGCTTCGGGGCAGGGGTCCCCACCTTC. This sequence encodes CASSFGAGVPTF.

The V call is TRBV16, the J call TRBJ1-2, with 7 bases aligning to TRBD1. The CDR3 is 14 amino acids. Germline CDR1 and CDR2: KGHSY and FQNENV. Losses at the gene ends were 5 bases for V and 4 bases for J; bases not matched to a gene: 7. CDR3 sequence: CASSELGTAYGYTF. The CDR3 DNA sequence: TGTGCCAGCAGCGAACTTGGGACAGCCTATGGCTACACCTTC. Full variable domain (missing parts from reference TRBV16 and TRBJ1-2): GEEVAQTPKHLVRGEGQKAKLYCAPIKGHSYVFWYQQVLKNEFKFLISFQNENVFDETGMPKERFSAKCLPNSPCSLEIQATKLEDSAVYFCASSELGTAYGYTFGSGTRLTVV.

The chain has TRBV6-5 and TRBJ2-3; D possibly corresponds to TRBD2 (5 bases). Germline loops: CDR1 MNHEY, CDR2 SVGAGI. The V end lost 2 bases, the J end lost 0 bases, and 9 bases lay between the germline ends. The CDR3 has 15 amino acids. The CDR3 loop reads CASSYSGISTDTQYF. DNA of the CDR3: TGTGCCAGCAGTTACAGCGGCATAAGCACAGATACGCAGTATTTT.

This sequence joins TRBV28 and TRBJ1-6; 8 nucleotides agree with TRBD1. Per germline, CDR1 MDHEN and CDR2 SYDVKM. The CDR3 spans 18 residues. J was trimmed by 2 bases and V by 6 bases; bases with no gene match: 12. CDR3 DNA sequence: TGTGCCAGCAGCCCTACGGACAGGGTGAGACCCTATAATTCACCCCTCCACTTT. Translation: CASSPTDRVRPYNSPLHF.

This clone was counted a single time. This chain's CDR3 is CASSPLGPPLHF. The CDR3 DNA follows: TGTGCCAGCAGCCCCCTGGGGCCACCCCTCCACTTT. The V call is TRBV7-9, the J call TRBJ1-6; possibly TRBD1 for D (5 bases). The CDR3 totals 12 residues. With 5 bases removed from V and 11 bases from J, the gap between germline ends came to 10 bases. Germline lookup yields CDR1 SEHNR and CDR2 FQNEAQ (reference sequence).

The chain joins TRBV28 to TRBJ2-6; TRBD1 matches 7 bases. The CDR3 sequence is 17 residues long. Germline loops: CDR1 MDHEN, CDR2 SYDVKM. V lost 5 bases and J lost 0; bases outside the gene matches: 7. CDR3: CASSRDSFYSGANVLTF. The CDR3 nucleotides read TGTGCCAGCAGTCGGGACAGTTTCTACTCTGGGGCCAACGTCCTGACTTTC.

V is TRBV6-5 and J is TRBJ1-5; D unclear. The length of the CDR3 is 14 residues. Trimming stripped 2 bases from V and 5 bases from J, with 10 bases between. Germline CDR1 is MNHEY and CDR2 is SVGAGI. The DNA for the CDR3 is TGTGCCAGCAGTTACCGCGGAGGGTATCAGCCCCAGCATTTT. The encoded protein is CASSYRGGYQPQHF.

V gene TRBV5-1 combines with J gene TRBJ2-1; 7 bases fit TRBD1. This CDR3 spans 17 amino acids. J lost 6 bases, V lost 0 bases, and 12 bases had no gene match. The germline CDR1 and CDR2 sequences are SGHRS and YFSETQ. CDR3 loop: CASSLDGQAIDLNEQFF. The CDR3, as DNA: TGCGCCAGCAGCTTGGACGGACAGGCCATAGACCTCAATGAGCAGTTCTTC.

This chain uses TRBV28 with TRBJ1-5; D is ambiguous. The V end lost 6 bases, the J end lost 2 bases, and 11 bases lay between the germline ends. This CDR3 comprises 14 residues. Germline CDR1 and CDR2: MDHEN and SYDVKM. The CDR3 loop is CASSYSGGNQPQHF. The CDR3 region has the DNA TGTGCCAGCAGCTATAGTGGAGGCAATCAGCCCCAGCATTTT.

The CDR3 sequence is CASSRQGLAEQETQYF. Written as DNA, the CDR3 is TGTGCCAGCTCACGGCAGGGACTAGCGGAGCAAGAGACCCAGTACTTC. V is TRBV18 and J is TRBJ2-5; 11 bases align to TRBD2. In germline, CDR1 is KGHSH, CDR2 LQKENI. Germline trimming cut 4 bases from V and 2 bases from J; bases unmatched to any gene: 6. The CDR3 runs 16 residues.

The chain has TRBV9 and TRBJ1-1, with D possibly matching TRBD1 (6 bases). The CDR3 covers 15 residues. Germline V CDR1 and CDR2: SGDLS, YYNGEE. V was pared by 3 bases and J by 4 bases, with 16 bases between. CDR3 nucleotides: TGTGCCAGCAGCGCCAACAGGGAAGGGGGCACTGAAGCTTTCTTT. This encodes CASSANREGGTEAFF.